The sequence of this T cell receptor (beta chain) was determined in a study of cytomegalovirus exposure and HLA in healthy donors. Overall study results and limits: In vitro experiments confirmed that a few CMV-associated chains were specific for CMV antigens. In a later analysis, specific HLA alleles were associated with around 17,000 TCR beta sequences at a 0.05 false discovery rate. Later genetic work tied a missense DCLRE1C variant to beta-chain V and J trimming.

PCR amplification relied on 60 Vbeta primers (plus 13 Jbeta primers). Measured with immunoSEQ multiplex PCR; TCRdb has only the in-frame clones, and not every one. This table has some 130,000 clones, about four fifths appearing once. The ends were cut back, 5 bases at V and 2 bases at J, with 5 bases in the middle. CDR1 is MDHEN and CDR2 is SYDVKM in the germline V gene. CDR3 size: 12 residues. On this clone itself: Its target is not known.

This clonotype was sampled from a man younger than 30 in good health and CMV-seronegative. The chain has TRBV28 and TRBJ2-3; D is undetermined. The sequenced material came from PBMCs. The CDR3 DNA follows: TGTGCCAGCAGTCCGTCCACAGATACGCAGTATTTT. This encodes CASSPSTDTQYF.